The rows below give T cell receptor beta chains drawn from one sample of a study of T cell responses to AZD1222 COVID-19 vaccine. Sequenced by immunoSEQ multiplex PCR; TCRdb stores in-frame clones only, minus some. The data hold fewer than 100,000 clones, with under 90% observed a single time. This specimen consisted of peripheral blood, obtained 28 days after the second AZD1222 dose. These receptors all stem from an adult who received the AZD1222 COVID-19 vaccine. Both conserved end residues are part of each CDR3. Each record gives: D gene, J gene, V gene, clone size, CDR3 protein, CDR3 DNA. D genes are given only for firm matches. Clone sizes are given selectively: once, few, many, or a class where the clone is expanded.

NA TRBJ1-6 TRBV18 NA CASSPTGINSPLHF TGTGCCAGCTCACCGACAGGAATAAATTCACCCCTCCACTTT
NA TRBJ2-1 TRBV27 NA CASSPTKDSNEQFF TGTGCCAGCAGTCCCACCAAAGACAGTAATGAGCAGTTCTTC
NA TRBJ1-3 TRBV6-5 NA CASSRIGVSGNTIYF TGTGCCAGCAGTAGAATCGGGGTATCTGGAAACACCATATATTTT
TRBD1 TRBJ1-2 TRBV5-4 NA CASSLGGGQGANGYTF TGTGCCAGCAGCTTAGGCGGAGGACAGGGTGCCAATGGCTACACCTTC
NA TRBJ1-4 TRBV4-2 NA CASSQVNFPLLEKLFF TGTGCCAGCAGCCAAGTTAATTTCCCCCTCCTTGAAAAACTGTTTTTT
NA TRBJ1-2 TRBV2 NA CASSELPGHGYTF TGTGCCAGCAGTGAACTTCCGGGGCATGGCTACACCTTC
NA TRBJ2-1 TRBV9 NA CASSKGLYNEQFF TGTGCCTCATCTAAGGGGCTCTACAATGAGCAGTTCTTC
NA TRBJ2-4 TRBV5-1 NA CASQGAKNIQYF TGCGCCAGTCAGGGAGCCAAAAACATTCAGTACTTC
NA TRBJ1-2 TRBV6-1 NA CASSEALSGGGYGYTF TGTGCCAGCAGTGAAGCCCTGTCGGGAGGGGGGTATGGCTACACCTTC
NA TRBJ1-6 TRBV7-2 NA CASSLFRTYTSPLHF TGTGCCAGCAGCTTATTTCGGACATATACTTCACCCCTCCACTTT
NA TRBJ2-7 TRBV4-1 NA CASSQRSGYEQYF TGCGCCAGCAGCCAACGTAGCGGCTACGAGCAGTACTTC
NA TRBJ1-5 TRBV12-3/TRBV12-4 NA CASSLVSNQPQHF TGTGCCAGCAGTTTAGTTAGCAATCAGCCCCAGCATTTT
NA TRBJ1-2 TRBV5-1 NA CASSLEGGSMSGYTF TGCGCCAGCAGCTTGGAGGGGGGCTCGATGAGTGGCTACACCTTC
NA TRBJ2-3 TRBV10-3 NA CAISADADTQYF TGTGCCATCAGTGCAGACGCGGATACGCAGTATTTT
TRBD1 TRBJ2-7 TRBV27 once CASSPGQEDLEVF TGTGCCAGCTCCCCGGGACAGGAGGATTTGGAGGTCTTC
TRBD1 TRBJ1-1 TRBV6-1 NA CASSPWAGTVTEAFF TGTGCCAGCAGTCCCTGGGCCGGGACAGTCACTGAAGCTTTCTTT
NA TRBJ1-6 TRBV2 NA CASSDMSSYNSPLHF TGTGCCAGCAGTGATATGAGCTCCTATAATTCACCCCTCCACTTT
TRBD1 TRBJ1-6 TRBV10-3 NA CAISESRQGGSPLHF TGTGCCATCAGTGAGTCGAGGCAGGGGGGTTCACCCCTCCACTTT
TRBD1 TRBJ1-2 TRBV5-1 NA CASSLGGQQSYGYTF TGCGCCAGCAGCTTGGGGGGACAGCAAAGCTATGGCTACACCTTC
TRBD1 TRBJ1-1 TRBV27 once CASSWKGGIDTEAFF TGTGCCAGCAGTTGGAAAGGGGGCATAGACACTGAAGCTTTCTTT
TRBD1 TRBJ1-2 TRBV5-1 NA CASSPPTGQGAYGYTF TGCGCCAGCAGCCCCCCAACTGGACAGGGCGCCTATGGCTACACCTTC
NA TRBJ2-5 TRBV5-4 NA CASSLSGTQYF TGTGCCAGCAGCTTGTCGGGGACCCAGTACTTC
TRBD2 TRBJ2-7 TRBV20-1 NA CSASALAGGDYEQYF TGCAGTGCTAGTGCTCTAGCGGGGGGGGACTACGAGCAGTACTTC
TRBD1 TRBJ1-2 TRBV14 once CASSQVKTGVHGYTF TGTGCCAGCAGCCAAGTCAAGACAGGGGTCCATGGCTACACCTTC
NA TRBJ1-3 TRBV18 NA CASSPAFSGNTIYF TGTGCCAGCTCACCAGCTTTCTCTGGAAACACCATATATTTT
NA TRBJ1-5 TRBV11-3 NA CASSTYESGGGQPQHF TGTGCCAGCAGCACCTATGAGTCGGGGGGCGGTCAGCCCCAGCATTTT
TRBD1 TRBJ1-1 TRBV6-1 NA CASSESGGRTEAFF TGTGCCAGCAGTGAATCAGGGGGGAGGACTGAAGCTTTCTTT